The rows below give T cell receptor beta chains drawn from one sample of a study of OX40 agonist ivuxolimab in advanced cancers. Generated by immunoSEQ multiplex PCR, the TCRdb table keeps only in-frame clones and is missing some. This sample yields about 58,000 clones, of which approximately 89% are seen a single time; under 3.5% belongs to the top ten. Specimen: CD4+ or CD8+ T cells sorted from blood, collected in a trial of the OX40 agonist ivuxolimab. The receptor source for this set is an adult with an advanced solid tumor such as melanoma, head and neck, liver or kidney cancer. CDR3s include the opening cysteine and the closing phenylalanine or tryptophan. D genes are given only for firm matches. Some rows mark clone size as missing; the rest say once, few, many or name a class of expanded clone.

>TRBJ2-1|-|TRBV9|-
CASSVRGDTNEQFF
TGTGCCAGCAGCGTACGGGGTGATACAAATGAGCAGTTCTTC
>TRBJ2-5|-|TRBV19|-
CASSRGGTETQYF
TGTGCCAGTTCTAGGGGCGGGACGGAGACCCAGTACTTC
>TRBJ2-7|-|TRBV10-3|-
CATRPTGTYEQYF
TGTGCCACTCGCCCGACAGGTACCTACGAGCAGTACTTC
>TRBJ2-5|TRBD2|TRBV11-2|-
CASSWGLAGQQETQYF
TGTGCCAGCAGCTGGGGACTAGCGGGACAGCAAGAGACCCAGTACTTC
>TRBJ1-4|-|TRBV4-3|-
CASSQEFKEKLFF
TGCGCCAGCAGCCAAGAGTTCAAAGAAAAACTGTTTTTT
>TRBJ2-1|TRBD2|TRBV30|-
CAWGAGLADIEQFF
TGTGCCTGGGGGGCGGGACTAGCGGACATTGAGCAGTTCTTC
>TRBJ1-1|-|TRBV28|-
CASSYGQLNTEAFF
TGTGCCAGCAGCTACGGACAGCTGAACACTGAAGCTTTCTTT
>TRBJ1-3|TRBD1|TRBV7-9|-
CASSVPLPGQGWNTIYF
TGTGCCAGCAGCGTACCGCTTCCGGGACAGGGGTGGAACACCATATATTTT
>TRBJ2-1|-|TRBV9|-
CASSPSGDEQFF
TGTGCCAGCAGCCCTTCAGGGGATGAGCAGTTCTTC
>TRBJ1-2|-|TRBV10-3|once
CAISFRDGYTF
TGTGCCATCAGCTTCCGAGACGGCTACACCTTC
>TRBJ2-7|-|TRBV6-5|-
CASSYSTYGVHEQYF
TGTGCCAGCAGTTACTCGACCTACGGGGTCCACGAGCAGTACTTC
>TRBJ2-1|-|TRBV7-9|-
CASSLETSGTVNNEQFF
TGTGCCAGCAGCTTAGAAACCTCCGGGACGGTCAACAATGAGCAGTTCTTC
>TRBJ2-3|-|TRBV27|-
CASSLGWGPTDTQYF
TGTGCCAGCAGTCTCGGATGGGGTCCCACAGATACGCAGTATTTT
>TRBJ2-2|-|TRBV5-1|-
CASSTSRELFF
TGCGCCAGTAGCACATCTAGGGAGCTGTTTTTT